The rows below give T cell receptor beta chains drawn from one sample of a study of cytomegalovirus exposure and HLA in healthy donors. Assay used: immunoSEQ multiplex PCR; TCRdb lists only in-frame clones, some missing. The top ten clones hold approximately 2% of a sample with about 120,000 clones, over 85% of them seen once. The source material was PBMCs. The receptor source for this set is a woman aged 18-29 years in good health and CMV-seronegative. CDR3s include the opening cysteine and the closing phenylalanine or tryptophan. Each record gives: clone size, J gene, V gene, CDR3 length, D gene, CDR3 DNA, CDR3 protein. A D gene is named only where the DNA matches it firmly. A clone size is listed for some rows: how often the clone was seen (once, few, many), or a class if it is expanded.

>many|TRBJ1-1|TRBV13|15|NA
TGTGCCAGCAGCTTAGGGGAGGGTTCGAACACTGAAGCTTTCTTT
CASSLGEGSNTEAFF
>NA|TRBJ1-1|TRBV27|14|NA
TGTGCCAGCAGTTTATCGAGGGGGGGCACTGAAGCTTTCTTT
CASSLSRGGTEAFF
>NA|TRBJ2-7|TRBV7-9|12|NA
TGTGCCAGCAGCTTCTCGGTCGACGAGCAGTACTTC
CASSFSVDEQYF
>NA|TRBJ1-2|TRBV7-8|14|NA
TGTGCCAGCAGCTCGTGGACAGAAGCGTATGGCTACACCTTC
CASSSWTEAYGYTF
>NA|TRBJ1-1|TRBV28|15|NA
TGTGCCAGCAGTCTCAGGCTTCTGGCTCTACCTGGGGCTTTCTTT
CASSLRLLALPGAFF
>NA|TRBJ1-5|TRBV5-5|15|TRBD1
TGTGCCAGCAGGCCCGGGACAGGGCTAACTCAGCCCCAGCATTTT
CASRPGTGLTQPQHF
>NA|TRBJ1-1|TRBV11-2|14|TRBD1
TGTGCCAGCAGCCCCGGACAGGGTAGGACTGAAGCTTTCTTT
CASSPGQGRTEAFF
>NA|TRBJ2-7|TRBV7-2|17|TRBD2
TGTGCCAGCAGCGAACCTAGCGGGAGTTCGTTGATGTACGAGCAGTACTTC
CASSEPSGSSLMYEQYF
>NA|TRBJ1-5|TRBV5-4|17|TRBD1
TGTGCCAGCAGCTTGGCTACAGGGGGATATAGCAATCAGCCCCAGCATTTT
CASSLATGGYSNQPQHF
>NA|TRBJ1-1|TRBV2|14|TRBD1
TGTGCCAGCAGGATGGACAGGGCGCGCACTGAAGCTTTCTTT
CASRMDRARTEAFF
>NA|TRBJ2-1|TRBV11-2|15|TRBD1
TGTGCCAGCAGTTATAGGACAGGGGTTTACAATGAGCAGTTCTTC
CASSYRTGVYNEQFF
>NA|TRBJ1-5|TRBV6-5|14|NA
TGTGCCAGCAGTTACGGAGGTGCAGGTCAGCCCCAGCATTTT
CASSYGGAGQPQHF
>NA|TRBJ1-1|TRBV9|15|NA
TGTGCCAGCAGCGTAGAGGAAGGGGTTGACACTGAAGCTTTCTTT
CASSVEEGVDTEAFF
>NA|TRBJ2-1|TRBV10-3|14|TRBD1
TGTGCCATCAGGAAAGGACAGGGCGGTGATGAGCAGTTCTTC
CAIRKGQGGDEQFF
>few|TRBJ2-3|TRBV18|15|TRBD2
TGTGCCAGCTCACCTAGACTAGCCCGGACAGATACGCAGTATTTT
CASSPRLARTDTQYF
>once|TRBJ1-4|TRBV7-2|14|NA
TGTGCCAGCAGCCAGTGGAGAACTAATGAAAAACTGTTTTTT
CASSQWRTNEKLFF
>NA|TRBJ2-2|TRBV10-1|12|NA
TGCGCCAGCGGTGACGGCACCGGGGAGCTGTTTTTT
CASGDGTGELFF
>NA|TRBJ1-2|TRBV6-1|11|NA
TGTGCCAGCGGAGCAGGGGTTGGCTACACCTTC
CASGAGVGYTF
>NA|TRBJ1-2|TRBV28|15|NA
TGTGCCAGCAGTTTAGGTTCGGCAGGTAGCTATGGCTACACCTTC
CASSLGSAGSYGYTF
>NA|TRBJ1-1|TRBV2|13|TRBD1
TGTGCCAGCAGTTCGGACAGGGTCGCTGAAGCTTTCTTT
CASSSDRVAEAFF
>NA|TRBJ2-7|TRBV6-6|12|NA
TGTGCCAGCATGACTGGAGCCTACGAGCAGTACTTC
CASMTGAYEQYF
>NA|TRBJ1-6|TRBV6-5|15|NA
TGTGCCAGCAGTTGGGGCCAGGGGCAAACTTCACCCCTCCACTTT
CASSWGQGQTSPLHF
>once|TRBJ2-6|TRBV6-4|16|NA
TGTGCCAGCAGTGACTCCGGAGTCGCTGGGGCCAACGTCCTGACTTTC
CASSDSGVAGANVLTF
>NA|TRBJ1-1|TRBV30|15|NA
TGTGCCTGGAGTGACCTCCCGGGAGGGGACACTGAAGCTTTCTTT
CAWSDLPGGDTEAFF
>NA|TRBJ1-5|TRBV6-5|12|NA
TGTGCCAGCCGGGAGGGCAATCAGCCCCAGCATTTT
CASREGNQPQHF
>once|TRBJ1-2|TRBV7-2|14|TRBD1
TGTGCCAGCAGCCAAGGACAGGGACACTATGGCTACACCTTC
CASSQGQGHYGYTF
>NA|TRBJ2-5|TRBV18|14|TRBD2
TGTGCCAGCTCACCTGGGAGGGAGGAGAGGACCCAGTACTTC
CASSPGREERTQYF
>NA|TRBJ1-3|TRBV7-2|15|TRBD1
TGTGCCAGCAGCTCACGGACAGGGCTGGGAAACACCATATATTTT
CASSSRTGLGNTIYF
>NA|TRBJ1-1|TRBV27|14|NA
TGTGCCAGCAGTTCCCCAGGTGCCAACGCTGAAGCTTTCTTT
CASSSPGANAEAFF
>NA|TRBJ1-2|TRBV9|17|NA
TGTGCCAGCAGCGTAGACGATTTTGACAGCCTTAACTATGGCTACACCTTC
CASSVDDFDSLNYGYTF
>NA|TRBJ1-1|TRBV15|14|NA
TGTGCCACCAGCAGAGGGGGGGGGCCCACTGAAGCTTTCTTT
CATSRGGGPTEAFF
>NA|TRBJ2-3|TRBV7-8|16|TRBD2
TGTGCCAGCAGCATCCGTAGCGGGAGGGGCACAGATACGCAGTATTTT
CASSIRSGRGTDTQYF